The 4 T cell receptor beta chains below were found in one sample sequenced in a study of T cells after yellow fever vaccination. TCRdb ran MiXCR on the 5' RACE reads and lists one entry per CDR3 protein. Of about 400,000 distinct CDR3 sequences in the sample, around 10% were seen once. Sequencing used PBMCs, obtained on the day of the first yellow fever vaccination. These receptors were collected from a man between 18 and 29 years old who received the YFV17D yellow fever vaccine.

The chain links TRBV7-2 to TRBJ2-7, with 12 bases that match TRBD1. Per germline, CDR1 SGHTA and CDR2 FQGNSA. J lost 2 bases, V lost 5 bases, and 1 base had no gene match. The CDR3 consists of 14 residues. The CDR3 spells CASSGTGGTYEQYF. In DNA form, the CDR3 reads TGTGCCAGCAGCGGGACAGGGGGCACCTACGAGCAGTACTTC.

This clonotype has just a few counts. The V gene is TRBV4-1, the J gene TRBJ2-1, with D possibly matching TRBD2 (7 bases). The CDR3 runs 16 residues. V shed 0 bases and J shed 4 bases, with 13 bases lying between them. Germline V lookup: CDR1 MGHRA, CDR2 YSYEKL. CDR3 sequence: CASSQDGRGRYNEQFF. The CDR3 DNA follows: TGCGCCAGCAGCCAAGATGGGCGGGGGCGATACAATGAGCAGTTCTTC.

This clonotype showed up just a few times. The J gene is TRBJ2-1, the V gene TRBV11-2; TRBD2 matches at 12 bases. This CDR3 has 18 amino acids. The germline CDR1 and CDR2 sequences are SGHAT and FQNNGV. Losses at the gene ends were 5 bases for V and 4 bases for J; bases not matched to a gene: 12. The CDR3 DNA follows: TGTGCCAGCAGCCCCCGCATTGGGGGACTAGCGGGTTACAATGAGCAGTTCTTC. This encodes CASSPRIGGLAGYNEQFF.

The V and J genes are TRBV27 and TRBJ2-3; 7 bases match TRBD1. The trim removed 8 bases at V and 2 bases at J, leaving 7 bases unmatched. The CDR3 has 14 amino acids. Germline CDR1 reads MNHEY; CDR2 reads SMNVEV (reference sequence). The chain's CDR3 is CASSDRVYTDTQYF. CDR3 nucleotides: TGTGCCAGCTCCGACAGGGTTTACACAGATACGCAGTATTTT.